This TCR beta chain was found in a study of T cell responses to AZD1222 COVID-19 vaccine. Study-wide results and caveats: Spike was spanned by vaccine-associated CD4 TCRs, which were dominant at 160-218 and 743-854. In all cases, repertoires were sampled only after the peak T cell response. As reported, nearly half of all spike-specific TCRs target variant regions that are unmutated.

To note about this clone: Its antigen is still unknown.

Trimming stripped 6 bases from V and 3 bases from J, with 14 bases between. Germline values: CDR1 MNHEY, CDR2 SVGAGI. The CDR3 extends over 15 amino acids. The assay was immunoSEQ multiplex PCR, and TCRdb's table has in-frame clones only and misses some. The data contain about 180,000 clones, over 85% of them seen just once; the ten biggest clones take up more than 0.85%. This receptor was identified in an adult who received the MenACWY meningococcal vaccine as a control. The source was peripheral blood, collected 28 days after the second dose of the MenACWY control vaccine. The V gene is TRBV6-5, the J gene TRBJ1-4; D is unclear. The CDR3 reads CASSLGPASNEKLFF. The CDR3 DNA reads TGTGCCAGCAGCCTCGGCCCGGCGTCTAATGAAAAACTGTTTTTT.